Following are 9 T cell receptor beta chains from one sample sequenced in a study of T-cell memory formation after mild COVID-19. One entry per CDR3 protein results from TCRdb running MiXCR on the 5' RACE reads. This sample has about 360,000 distinct CDR3 sequences, with over 13% found just once. Sequencing was performed on PBMCs or a T cell subset sorted from them (not recorded which). The receptors shown here come from a man between 18 and 35 years old who had mild COVID-19 (a few samples of this study predate the infection). Cell type and time point are not known.

This clonotype was counted ten times or more. The chain uses TRBV4-1 and TRBJ2-5; D unresolved. This CDR3 is 17 amino acids long. Germline values: CDR1 MGHRA, CDR2 YSYEKL. Trimming shortened V by 2 bases and J by 3 bases, and 19 bases separated the two germline ends. Here the CDR3 reads CASSQTSLGPIKETQYF. DNA for the CDR3: TGCGCCAGCAGCCAAACTTCTCTCGGGCCAATCAAAGAGACCCAGTACTTC.

The rearrangement uses TRBV20-1 and TRBJ2-5, with TRBD1 identical over 10 bases. CDR1 and CDR2 (germline): DFQATT, SNEGSKA (reference sequence). The V gene end was trimmed by 0 bases and the J gene end by 4 bases; junction bases not matched to a gene: 8. The CDR3 loop spans 16 amino acids. The CDR3 here is CSARDWTGGSGETQYF. For the CDR3, the DNA is TGCAGTGCTAGAGACTGGACAGGGGGAAGTGGAGAGACCCAGTACTTC.

The rearrangement links TRBV11-3 to TRBJ2-1; TRBD1 aligns across 8 bases. V lost 5 bases and J lost 7; bases outside the gene matches: 16. CDR1 and CDR2 from the germline V gene are SGHNT and YENEEA. CDR3 length: 17 residues. The CDR3 loop reads CASSQESLRGRRNEQFF. As DNA, the CDR3 is TGTGCCAGCAGCCAAGAAAGCCTCAGGGGGCGCAGGAATGAGCAGTTCTTC.

The V and J genes are TRBV18 and TRBJ2-5, with 8 bases matching TRBD2. V gave up 0 bases and J gave up 9 bases; unmatched junction bases: 15. This CDR3 spans 17 amino acids. The germline gives CDR1 KGHSH, CDR2 LQKENI. CDR3 in DNA: TGTGCCAGCTCACCACCGTCGACGGGGGGGCCGGTTGGGGCCCAGTACTTC. This sequence encodes CASSPPSTGGPVGAQYF.

The genes are TRBV7-9 and TRBJ2-3, with D possibly matching TRBD1 (6 bases). Germline V gives CDR1 SEHNR, CDR2 FQNEAQ (reference sequence). V lost 5 bases and J 1 base, leaving 13 bases between the germline ends. This CDR3 region has 15 residues. This CDR3 is CASSKRTVGTDTQYF. The CDR3 DNA reads TGTGCCAGCAGCAAAAGGACAGTTGGCACAGATACGCAGTATTTT.

This clonotype was recorded many times. This rearrangement joins TRBV12-3 or TRBV12-4 to TRBJ2-7; the D call may be TRBD1 or TRBD2 (5 bases each). V was clipped by 1 base and J by 5 bases, with 15 bases between them. CDR3 size: 15 residues. CDR3 region: CASSLGLGPRDEQYF. The CDR3 nucleotides read TGTGCCAGCAGTTTAGGACTGGGACCTCGGGACGAGCAGTACTTC.

The chain carries TRBV15 and TRBJ2-7; D is perhaps TRBD1 (5 bases). Germline V lookup: CDR1 LNHNV, CDR2 YYDKDF (reference sequence). V lost 6 bases, J lost 9 bases, and 24 bases lay in between. The CDR3 extends over 15 amino acids. In nucleotides, the CDR3 is TGTGCCACCAGAGGAGCCGGCAGGGTGGTACGAGGGCAGTACGTC. Its protein product is CATRGAGRVVRGQYV.

Only a few counts were recorded for this clonotype. The chain carries TRBV28 and TRBJ2-3; unclear D gene. V lost 6 bases to trimming and J lost 6 bases, with 10 bases between them. This CDR3 contains 12 residues. Germline CDR1 reads MDHEN; CDR2 reads SYDVKM. As DNA, the CDR3 is TGTGCCAGCAGCCCGGCCTGGGATACGCAGTATTTT. Protein product: CASSPAWDTQYF.

This clonotype was counted between two and nine times. The V gene is TRBV20-1, the J gene TRBJ1-4; D might be TRBD1 (5 bases). V was trimmed by 6 bases and J by 6 bases, leaving 11 bases between them. The germline V gene encodes CDR1 DFQATT and CDR2 SNEGSKA (reference sequence). The CDR3 runs 12 residues. This chain's CDR3 is CSAQGGDEKLFF. In DNA, the CDR3 is TGCAGTGCCCAAGGAGGGGATGAAAAACTGTTTTTT.